These T cell receptor beta chains were read from a single sample in a study of post-analysis software for immune sequencing data. TCRdb passed the PCR reads through MiXCR, listing each CDR3 protein once. The sample contains around 400,000 distinct CDR3 sequences, 39% of which appear only once. Input material: blood. These receptors were taken from a girl aged 2 to 10 with multiple sclerosis. Both conserved end residues are part of each CDR3. Fields, in order: clone size, D gene, V gene, J gene, CDR3 protein, CDR3 DNA. D genes are given only for firm matches. Expanded clones get a size class; other rows say once, few or many, or leave the size out.

-	-	TRBV11-2	TRBJ2-6	CASSFKRGGTRTSFSGANVLTF	TGTGCCAGCAGCTTTAAAAGAGGTGGGACAAGAACTAGTTTCTCTGGGGCCAACGTCCTGACTTTC
-	TRBD1	TRBV14	TRBJ1-2	CASSQEGRGYYGYTF	TGTGCCAGCAGCCAAGAGGGCAGGGGGTACTATGGCTACACCTTC
few	-	TRBV6-5	TRBJ2-5	CASSYLEQETQYF	TGTGCCAGCAGTTACCTGGAGCAAGAGACCCAGTACTTC
-	-	TRBV29-1	TRBJ2-3	CSVERLRGAARDTQYF	TGCAGCGTTGAGCGGTTGCGCGGGGCGGCCCGAGATACGCAGTATTTT
-	-	TRBV29-1	TRBJ1-3	CSVVSSGNTIYF	TGCAGCGTTGTTAGCAGCGGAAACACCATATATTTT
few	-	TRBV18	TRBJ2-1	CASSPPNYNEQFF	TGTGCCAGCTCACCACCAAACTACAATGAGCAGTTCTTC
few	TRBD2	TRBV4-1	TRBJ2-3	CASSLQTSREDTQYF	TGCGCCAGCAGCCTCCAGACTAGCAGGGAAGATACGCAGTATTTT
few	TRBD1	TRBV28	TRBJ1-2	CASSLGQAIAYGYTF	TGTGCCAGCAGCCTGGGACAGGCGATAGCCTATGGCTACACCTTC
-	-	TRBV27	TRBJ2-1	CASRSGTVYNEQFF	TGTGCCAGCAGATCCGGGACGGTTTACAATGAGCAGTTCTTC
few	-	TRBV18	TRBJ1-1	CASSPLGQGQEAFF	TGTGCCAGCTCACCACTCGGCCAGGGACAAGAAGCTTTCTTT
few	-	TRBV18	TRBJ2-1	CASSPTEANNEQFF	TGTGCCAGCTCACCCACAGAGGCAAACAATGAGCAGTTCTTC
few	-	TRBV28	TRBJ2-1	CASSFNIRGNNEQFF	TGTGCCAGCAGTTTTAATATCCGGGGTAATAATGAGCAGTTCTTC
-	-	TRBV11-1	TRBJ2-3	CASNSPNGNTQYF	TGTGCCAGCAATAGCCCCAACGGGAATACGCAGTATTTT
few	TRBD1	TRBV7-9	TRBJ2-7	CASSSGQGARYEQYF	TGTGCCAGCAGCTCCGGACAGGGGGCGCGATACGAGCAGTACTTC
-	-	TRBV20-1	TRBJ1-5	CSAREGEGRNQPQHF	TGCAGTGCTAGAGAGGGGGAGGGTCGCAATCAGCCCCAGCATTTT
-	-	TRBV18	TRBJ1-6	CASSPLAGFESSYNSPLHF	TGTGCCAGCTCACCCCTTGCAGGATTCGAGAGCTCCTATAATTCACCCCTCCACTTT
once	-	TRBV12-3/TRBV12-4	TRBJ1-5	CASSFLVAGGNQPQHF	TGTGCCAGCAGTTTCCTTGTGGCAGGGGGCAATCAGCCCCAGCATTTT
few	-	TRBV6-4	TRBJ1-5	CASYKGRNQPQHF	TGTGCCAGTTACAAGGGGCGGAATCAGCCCCAGCATTTT
few	TRBD1	TRBV7-6	TRBJ2-7	CASSLDEETGVKYEQYF	TGTGCCAGCAGCTTAGACGAAGAGACAGGGGTCAAATACGAGCAGTACTTC
-	-	TRBV20-1	TRBJ1-1	CRTWGAEKDTEAFF	TGCAGGACATGGGGGGCGGAAAAGGACACTGAAGCTTTCTTT
-	-	TRBV27	TRBJ2-3	CASSSPGNGRADTQYF	TGTGCCAGCAGTTCCCCGGGGAATGGACGCGCAGATACGCAGTATTTT
-	TRBD1	TRBV7-8	TRBJ1-2	CASRRGGGLGYGYTF	TGTGCCAGCCGCCGCGGAGGGGGCCTTGGCTATGGCTACACCTTC
few	-	TRBV7-9	TRBJ2-7	CASSLARAVEQYF	TGTGCCAGCAGCTTAGCGCGGGCAGTCGAGCAGTACTTC
-	-	TRBV28	TRBJ1-2	CASSLNARAQGGYTF	TGTGCCAGCAGTTTAAATGCAAGGGCTCAAGGCGGCTACACCTTC
-	TRBD1	TRBV28	TRBJ2-7	CASLVNRGIGMLSAEQYF	TGTGCCAGCCTCGTGAACAGGGGCATAGGGATGTTAAGTGCCGAGCAGTACTTC
few	-	TRBV7-2	TRBJ2-3	CASRVGLTGTDTQYF	TGTGCCAGCAGAGTGGGGCTAACCGGCACAGATACGCAGTATTTT
-	TRBD2	TRBV5-1	TRBJ2-3	CASSHGLAGNTDTQYF	TGCGCCAGCAGCCACGGACTAGCGGGGAACACAGATACGCAGTATTTT
few	TRBD2	TRBV7-9	TRBJ2-1	CAFPGGAYNEQFF	TGTGCCTTTCCCGGGGGGGCCTACAATGAGCAGTTCTTC
few	TRBD2	TRBV29-1	TRBJ2-1	CSVAPGLAGISYNEQFF	TGCAGCGTTGCTCCGGGACTAGCGGGAATCTCCTACAATGAGCAGTTCTTC
few	-	TRBV6-6	TRBJ2-7	CASTRTAGYEQYF	TGTGCCAGCACCAGGACAGCCGGGTACGAGCAGTACTTC
-	-	TRBV5-1	TRBJ1-1	CSSSLAFPTEAFF	TGCTCCAGCAGCTTGGCCTTTCCCACTGAAGCTTTCTTT
-	-	TRBV18	TRBJ2-2	CASSPRAGANTGELFF	TGTGCCAGCTCACCACGCGCAGGGGCTAACACCGGGGAGCTGTTTTTT
-	-	TRBV5-1	TRBJ2-7	CASSQGTNYEQYF	TGCGCCAGCAGCCAGGGTACCAACTACGAGCAGTACTTC
-	-	TRBV5-6	TRBJ2-7	CASGLLQGFGKQYF	TGTGCCAGCGGCCTCTTACAGGGTTTCGGGAAGCAGTACTTC
-	-	TRBV6-2/TRBV6-3	TRBJ2-4	CASKPEDGATAKNIQYF	TGTGCCAGCAAACCCGAGGACGGAGCGACAGCCAAAAACATTCAGTACTTC
once	-	TRBV30	TRBJ1-2	CAWSSRVGYTF	TGTGCCTGGAGTTCCAGAGTAGGCTACACCTTC
-	-	TRBV5-6	TRBJ1-1	CASSLVPLVATEAFF	TGTGCCAGCAGCTTGGTGCCTCTAGTAGCCACTGAAGCTTTCTTT
few	TRBD2	TRBV20-1	TRBJ2-7	CSARDPAGRVYEQYF	TGCAGTGCTAGAGATCCGGCAGGGAGGGTCTACGAGCAGTACTTC
-	TRBD1	TRBV10-3	TRBJ2-7	CAISGQGEIHEQYF	TGTGCCATCAGTGGGCAGGGGGAAATCCACGAGCAGTACTTC
many	-	TRBV5-1	TRBJ2-5	CASSLGQIQETQYF	TGTGCCAGCAGCTTAGGGCAAATCCAAGAGACCCAGTACTTC
-	-	TRBV2	TRBJ2-7	CASRKYNEQYF	TGTGCCAGCAGAAAGTACAACGAGCAGTACTTC
-	-	TRBV29-1	TRBJ1-1	CSVAPILRSTEAFF	TGCAGCGTTGCTCCCATTCTGAGATCCACTGAAGCTTTCTTT
few	TRBD2	TRBV7-2	TRBJ2-1	CASSPGLAGSSSSYNEQFF	TGTGCCAGCAGCCCGGGACTAGCGGGTTCCTCTTCCTCCTACAATGAGCAGTTCTTC
once	-	TRBV29-1	TRBJ2-7	CSTRTVDSYEQYF	TGCAGCACCCGGACAGTAGATTCGTACGAGCAGTACTTC
-	TRBD2	TRBV7-2	TRBJ2-7	CASSWSSGRAYEQYF	TGTGCCAGCAGCTGGAGTAGCGGGAGGGCCTACGAGCAGTACTTC
-	TRBD2	TRBV6-6	TRBJ2-1	CASSYRSGGYNEQFF	TGTGCCAGCAGTTACCGGAGCGGGGGTTACAATGAGCAGTTCTTC
few	-	TRBV20-1	TRBJ2-1	CSAPESIYNEQFF	TGCAGTGCTCCGGAGTCGATTTACAATGAGCAGTTCTTC
-	-	TRBV29-1	TRBJ1-1	CSVGQDGINTEAFF	TGCAGCGTTGGGCAGGACGGGATAAATACTGAAGCTTTCTTT
-	-	TRBV11-2	TRBJ2-5	CASSLGARKETQYF	TGTGCCAGCAGCTTAGGCGCTAGAAAAGAGACCCAGTACTTC
-	TRBD2	TRBV12-3/TRBV12-4	TRBJ2-7	CASSKMTSGTYEQYF	TGTGCCAGCAGTAAAATGACTAGCGGTACCTACGAGCAGTACTTC